The entry that follows covers one TCR beta chain sequence. Its antigen remains unknown. Assay: immunoSEQ multiplex PCR; the TCRdb copy retains only in-frame clones and omits some. The sample carries about 580,000 clones, roughly 98% recorded once. The data stem from a study of shared clonotypes between healthy human individuals. Study-wide results and caveats: Generation of non-shared clonotypes was less probable than generation of clonotypes shared by all four donors.

Positively selected for CCR7, the CD45RO-negative cells used as naive CD8 cells excluded terminally differentiated effector memory CD45RA+ cells. The sequenced sample was naive CD8+ T cells sorted from blood. This clonotype was sampled from a man aged 30 to 39 in good health.

The CDR3 here is CSVPPGLAGGPPTDTQYF. The CDR3, as DNA: TGCAGCGTCCCCCCAGGACTAGCGGGAGGACCTCCCACAGATACGCAGTATTTT. The chain is built from TRBV29-1 and TRBJ2-3; 14 bases fit TRBD2. The germline CDR1 and CDR2 sequences are SQVTM and ANQGSEA. The CDR3 extends over 18 amino acids. The J segment lost 2 bases and the V segment lost 6 bases, leaving 13 bases of the junction unmatched.